This T cell receptor beta chain was retrieved from a study of T cells in Graves' hyperthyroidism and ophthalmopathy. The study's findings and limits: Before onset, ophthalmopathy was predicted by the model a median roughly 6.8 months earlier. Researchers report that a 13 V-J model separated ophthalmopathy from stable hyperthyroidism.

RNA transcripts served as the template for amplifying TCR beta CDR3 regions. The HTBI primer set drove a first-round RT-PCR of the TCR CDR3. TCRdb fed the multiplex PCR reads into MiXCR, producing one record per CDR3 protein. The sample has under 350,000 distinct CDR3 sequences, about 18% seen once. This CDR3 is built from 15 residues. V lost 6 bases and J lost 4; bases outside the gene matches: 8. The definition of stable Graves' hyperthyroidism was no ophthalmopathy progression within 18 months. PBMCs stemmed from under 11 ml fresh peripheral blood. This clonotype was counted between two and nine times. The antigen remains unidentified.

The chain employs TRBV12-3 or TRBV12-4 and TRBJ2-5, with TRBD2 matching 10 bases. The specimen was blood. The receptor was isolated from a woman aged 50 to 60 with Graves' hyperthyroidism. For the CDR3, the DNA is TGTGCCAGCAGCACCAGCGGGAGGGGTGGAGAGACCCAGTACTTC. Translation: CASSTSGRGGETQYF.